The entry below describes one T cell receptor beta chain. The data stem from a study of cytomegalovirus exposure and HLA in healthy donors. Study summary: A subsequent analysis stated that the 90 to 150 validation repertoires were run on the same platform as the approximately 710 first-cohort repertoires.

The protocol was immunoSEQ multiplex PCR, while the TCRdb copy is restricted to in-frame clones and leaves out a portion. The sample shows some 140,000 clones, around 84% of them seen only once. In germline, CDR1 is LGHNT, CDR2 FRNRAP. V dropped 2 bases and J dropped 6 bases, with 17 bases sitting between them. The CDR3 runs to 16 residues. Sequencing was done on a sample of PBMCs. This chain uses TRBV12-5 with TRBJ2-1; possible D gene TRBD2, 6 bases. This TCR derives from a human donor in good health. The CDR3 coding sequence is TGTGCTAGTGGTTTGTTTTGGAGGGGATATCGCAATGAGCAGTTCTTC. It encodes CASGLFWRGYRNEQFF.